One TCR beta chain is described in this entry. Method: immunoSEQ multiplex PCR; TCRdb's copy keeps in-frame clones and lacks some. The table includes more than 50,000 clones, 90% to 96% detected once. Germline CDR1 and CDR2: SNHLY and FYNNEI. V lost 6 bases to trimming and J lost 0 bases, with 14 bases between them. The CDR3 runs to 15 residues. The data stem from a study of control samples from healthy donors and cancer patients. The chain has TRBV2 and TRBJ1-1, with D tentatively TRBD1 (6 bases). The sequence came from a woman between 18 and 30 years old in good health. Sequencing used blood. CDR3 region: CASRGTNSLNTEAFF. CDR3 nucleotides: TGTGCCAGCAGAGGGACAAATTCCCTGAACACTGAAGCTTTCTTT.